The TCR beta chain under discussion was sequenced for a study of beta chain features in type 1 diabetes. Populations isolated by sorting all had purity greater than 95%. Study-level findings and limits: When VDJ junctions were examined, type 1 diabetes patients showed fewer insertions and more deletions. Moderate but significant shortening of TCRB CDR3s was recorded in all four CD4+ subsets from Type 1 diabetes patients.

This clone occurred a few times. Its antigen is still unknown. Germline CDR1 and CDR2: SGHTA and FQGTGA. The CDR3 is made up of 17 amino acids. Trimming took 2 bases from V and 4 from J; bases not matched to a gene: 12. Reverse transcribing all isolated RNA meant expressed TCRB transcripts were sequenced. Repertoires were generated with immunoSEQ multiplex PCR, while TCRdb's copy carries only in-frame clones and drops some. The sample lists around 260,000 clones, 20% occurring once. The TCR originated in a woman aged 40 to 50 with type 1 diabetes. The V and J genes are TRBV7-3 and TRBJ2-5, with 8 nucleotides matching TRBD2. Sequenced input: naive CD4+ T cells from blood. CDR3 sequence: CASSLGPGGPLGETQYF. The CDR3 DNA sequence: TGTGCCAGCAGCTTAGGCCCGGGAGGGCCACTTGGAGAGACCCAGTACTTC.